This T cell receptor (beta chain) came from a study of T cells in Graves' hyperthyroidism and ophthalmopathy. Study overall: The initial diagnosis was the point when peripheral blood was collected, ahead of any treatment.

Germline V gives CDR1 SGHTA, CDR2 FQGTGA. V lost 6 bases and J 0 bases, leaving 10 bases between the germline ends. This CDR3 is 14 amino acids long. This clonotype showed up just once. Its antigen is not identified. RNA transcripts yielded amplified TCR beta CDR3 regions. First-round RT-PCR targeting the TCR CDR3 was performed with the HTBI primer set. TCRdb used MiXCR to reprocess the multiplex PCR reads, holding one entry per CDR3 protein. The sample records about 720,000 distinct CDR3 sequences, around 15% being singletons. Study observations and caveats: Most expanded thyroid clonotypes above 0.001 recurred in blood.

V and J are TRBV7-3 and TRBJ2-3, with D hard to call. Sequencing was carried out using blood. The sequence derives from a young man with Graves' hyperthyroidism. The CDR3 DNA is TGTGCCAGCAGTCCCCAATGGAGCACAGATACGCAGTATTTT. This codes for CASSPQWSTDTQYF.